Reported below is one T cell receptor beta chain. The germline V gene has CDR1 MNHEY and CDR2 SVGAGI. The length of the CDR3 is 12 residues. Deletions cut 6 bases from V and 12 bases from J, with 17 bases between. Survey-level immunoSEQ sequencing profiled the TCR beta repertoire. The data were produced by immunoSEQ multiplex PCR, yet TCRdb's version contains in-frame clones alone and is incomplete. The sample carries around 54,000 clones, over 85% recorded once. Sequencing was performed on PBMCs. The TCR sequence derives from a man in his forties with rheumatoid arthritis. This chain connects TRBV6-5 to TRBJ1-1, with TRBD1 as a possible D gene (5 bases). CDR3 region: CASSRGLSRPFF. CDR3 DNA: TGTGCCAGCAGCCGGGGACTCTCCCGCCCTTTCTTT.